These 9 T cell receptor beta chains were all obtained from the same sample, sequenced in a study of beta chain features in type 1 diabetes. Study findings and constraints: Type 1 diabetes patients showed a moderate but significant shortening of TCRB CDR3s in all four CD4+ subsets.

Their antigens are not known. Isolated RNA was reverse transcribed in full, so expressed TCRB transcripts were sequenced. The repertoire was sequenced with immunoSEQ multiplex PCR; TCRdb's copy has only in-frame clones and lacks some. The table records hundreds of thousands of clones, roughly 11% of them present only once. The sample consisted of naive CD4+ T cells from blood. The receptor set was obtained from a man in his thirties or forties with type 1 diabetes.

V gene TRBV6-5 combines with J gene TRBJ1-1; tentatively, D is TRBD1 (5 bases). Trimming took off 2 bases at V and 3 bases at J, with 10 bases between the two ends. The length of the CDR3 is 14 residues. Looked up from germline, CDR1 is MNHEY and CDR2 is SVGAGI. CDR3 protein: CASSYGQGDTEAFF. Here the CDR3 DNA reads TGTGCCAGCAGTTACGGGCAGGGCGACACTGAAGCTTTCTTT.

The chain has TRBV20-1 and TRBJ1-1; a weak D match, TRBD1 (5 bases). V was trimmed by 5 bases and J by 3 bases, leaving 7 bases between them. The germline CDR1 and CDR2 sequences are DFQATT and SNEGSKA (reference sequence). CDR3 length equals 11 residues. The CDR3 sequence is CSAGGDTEAFF. The CDR3 DNA is TGCAGTGCTGGGGGGGACACTGAAGCTTTCTTT.

This clone was seen a few times. V and J are TRBV5-1 and TRBJ1-1; a weak D match, TRBD1 (5 bases). Germline V gene data show CDR1 as SGHRS and CDR2 as YFSETQ. CDR3 size: 13 residues. V lost 4 bases and J 4 bases, leaving 11 bases between the germline ends. The chain's CDR3 is CASSRLQGTEAFF. The CDR3 DNA reads as TGCGCCAGCAGCCGCCTCCAGGGCACTGAAGCTTTCTTT.

This clone was observed a handful of times. The chain combines TRBV5-1 with TRBJ2-7, with D unresolved. The CDR3 covers 15 residues. Trimming pared 0 bases from V and 0 bases from J, leaving 10 bases between. Germline CDR1 SGHRS, CDR2 YFSETQ. The CDR3 nucleotides are TGCGCCAGCAGCTTGGACGGCTGGAGCTCCTACGAGCAGTACTTC. Translated: CASSLDGWSSYEQYF.

The chain combines TRBV7-9 with TRBJ1-5, with 7 nucleotides matching TRBD1. V trimming: 5 bases; J trimming: 0 bases; junction bases outside the gene matches: 4. The CDR3 sequence is 15 residues long. Germline V gives CDR1 SEHNR, CDR2 FQNEAQ (reference sequence). CDR3 loop: CASSTGTASNQPQHF. DNA of the CDR3: TGTGCCAGCAGCACCGGGACAGCTAGCAATCAGCCCCAGCATTTT.

The table lists this clone with a few counts. The chain recombines TRBV7-9 with TRBJ1-6; D perhaps matches TRBD1 (6 bases). In germline, CDR1 is SEHNR, CDR2 FQNEAQ (reference sequence). V was cut by 6 bases and J by 0 bases, with 15 bases left in between. This CDR3 is built from 17 residues. The CDR3 DNA reads TGTGCCAGCAGTCCGGGACACCTGAGCTCCTATAATTCACCCCTCCACTTT. Translation: CASSPGHLSSYNSPLHF.

This chain joins TRBV15 and TRBJ2-1; no clear D. The germline V gene has CDR1 LNHNV and CDR2 YYDKDF (reference sequence). Trimming removed 5 bases from V and 8 bases from J, with 19 bases in between. This CDR3 has 15 residues. CDR3: CATSPRSLSFDEQFF. The CDR3 region has the DNA TGTGCCACCAGCCCCCGCTCCCTTAGTTTCGATGAGCAGTTCTTC. The entire variable domain, with the rest obtained from reference TRBV15 and TRBJ2-1, is as follows: DAMVIQNPRYQVTQFGKPVTLSCSQTLNHNVMYWYQQKSSQAPKLLFHYYDKDFNNEADTPDNFQSRRPNTSFCFLDIRSPGLGDTAMYLCATSPRSLSFDEQFFGPGTRLTVL.

The sample holds a few counts of this clone. The chain uses TRBV9 and TRBJ1-5; 7 bases align to TRBD1. The CDR3 is made up of 15 amino acids. Germline CDR1 SGDLS, CDR2 YYNGEE. The ends lost 0 bases at V and 3 bases at J; junction bases unmatched: 3. CDR3 amino acids: CASSVGDSSNQPQHF. The CDR3 bases are TGTGCCAGCAGCGTAGGGGACAGTTCCAATCAGCCCCAGCATTTT.

The J gene is TRBJ2-1, the V gene TRBV19; TRBD1 matches 11 bases. CDR3 length: 14 residues. Germline lookup yields CDR1 LNHDA and CDR2 SQIVND (reference sequence). Germline trimming cut 5 bases from V and 8 bases from J; bases unmatched to any gene: 5. The CDR3 reads CASSADRGRYEQFF. CDR3 DNA sequence: TGTGCCAGTAGTGCGGACAGGGGGCGTTATGAGCAGTTCTTC.